This T cell receptor (beta chain) was observed in a study of control samples from healthy donors and cancer patients. V lost 6 bases, J lost 2 bases, and 6 bases stayed unmatched. There are 15 residues in the CDR3. The germline CDR1 and CDR2 sequences are SNHLY and FYNNEI. The protocol was immunoSEQ multiplex PCR, while the TCRdb copy is restricted to in-frame clones and leaves out a portion. The table lists roughly 450,000 clones, about 93% of them singletons. This rearrangement joins TRBV2 to TRBJ2-2; 7 bases match TRBD1. Sequencing was performed on PBMCs. The origin of this receptor is a man aged 40-49 years with head and neck cancer. The DNA for the CDR3 is TGTGCCAGCAGACAGGGGTCTCCCAACACCGGGGAGCTGTTTTTT. It encodes CASRQGSPNTGELFF. Based on the CDR3 plus reference TRBV2 and TRBJ2-2, the full variable domain is EPEVTQTPSHQVTQMGQEVILRCVPISNHLYFYWYRQILGQKVEFLVSFYNNEISEKSEIFDDQFSVERPDGSNFTLKIRSTKLEDSAMYFCASRQGSPNTGELFFGEGSRLTVL.